The clone carrying this T cell receptor beta chain counts as medium-sized. The target antigen is unknown. TCRdb's copy holds only in-frame clones and misses some; the assay was immunoSEQ multiplex PCR. The table has roughly 60,000 clones, roughly three quarters seen once. The data originate from a study of CD4+ T cells in melanoma. The CDR3 has 18 residues. V was pared by 4 bases and J by 0 bases, with 9 bases of the junction left unmatched. CDR1 is SGHTA and CDR2 is FQGTGA in the germline V gene. The study's findings and limits: Reportedly, melanoma neoantigen-specific CD4+ T cells showed varied differentiation states. A reported correlation linked neoantigen-specific CD4+ T cells to CD8+, macrophage and B cell function.

The receptor was derived from a human donor with melanoma. J is TRBJ1-4 and V is TRBV7-3; 9 bases agree with TRBD1. The sample was tumor tissue. The CDR3 DNA follows: TGTGCCAGCAGCTCGCAACCGGGACAGGGAGCAACTAATGAAAAACTGTTTTTT. Translation: CASSSQPGQGATNEKLFF.